This TCR beta chain appears in the sequencing data of a study of T cells after posttransplantation cyclophosphamide. Profiling relied on immunoSEQ multiplex PCR, and the TCRdb table lists in-frame clones only, not all of them. Here the sample spans about 3,100 clones, about 83% being singletons. Notes on this clone: The antigen remains undetermined.

Trimming cost V 6 bases and J 1 base; bases outside gene matches: 10. CDR3 size: 16 residues. The germline V gene has CDR1 LNHDA and CDR2 SQIVND (reference sequence). The related graft donor's blood sample was taken on the day of bone marrow donation. Study-level findings and limits: Donor CD8+ memory clones often dominated recipient blood repertoires at later times.

The sequence derives from a woman aged 45 to 65 in good health and a related stem cell transplant donor. The sequenced material came from CD8+ T cells sorted from PBMCs. The rearrangement uses TRBV19 and TRBJ1-1; 8 nucleotides agree with TRBD1. In nucleotides, the CDR3 is TGTGCCAGTAGCGAAACCGCCGGGACAGGGAACACTGAAGCTTTCTTT. This encodes CASSETAGTGNTEAFF.